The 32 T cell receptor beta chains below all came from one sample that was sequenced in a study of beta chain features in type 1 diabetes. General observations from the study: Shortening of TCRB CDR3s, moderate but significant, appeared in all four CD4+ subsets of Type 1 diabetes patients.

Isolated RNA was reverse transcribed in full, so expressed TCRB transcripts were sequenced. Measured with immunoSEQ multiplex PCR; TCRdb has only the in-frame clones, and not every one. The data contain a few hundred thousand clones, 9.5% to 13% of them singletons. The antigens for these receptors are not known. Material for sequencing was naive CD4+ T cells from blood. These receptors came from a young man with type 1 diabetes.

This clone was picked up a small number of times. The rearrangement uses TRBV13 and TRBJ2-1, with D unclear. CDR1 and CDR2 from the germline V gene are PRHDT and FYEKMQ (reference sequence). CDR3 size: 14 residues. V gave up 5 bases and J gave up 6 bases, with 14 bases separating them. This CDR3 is CASSPWAASNEQFF. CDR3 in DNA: TGTGCCAGCAGCCCCTGGGCCGCTTCCAATGAGCAGTTCTTC.

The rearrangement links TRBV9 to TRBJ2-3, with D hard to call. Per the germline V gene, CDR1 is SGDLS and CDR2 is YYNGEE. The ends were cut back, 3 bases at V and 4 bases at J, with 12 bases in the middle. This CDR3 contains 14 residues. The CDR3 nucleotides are TGTGCCAGCAGCGCCGACTCCACCCCAGATACGCAGTATTTT. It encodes CASSADSTPDTQYF. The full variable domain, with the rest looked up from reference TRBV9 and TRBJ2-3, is DSGVTQTPKHLITATGQRVTLRCSPRSGDLSVYWYQQSLDQGLQFLIQYYNGEERAKGNILERFSAQQFPDLHSELNLSSLELGDSALYFCASSADSTPDTQYFGPGTRLTVL.

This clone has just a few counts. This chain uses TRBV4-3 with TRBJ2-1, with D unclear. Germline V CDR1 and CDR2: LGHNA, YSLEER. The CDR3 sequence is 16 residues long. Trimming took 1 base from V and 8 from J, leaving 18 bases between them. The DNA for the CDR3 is TGCGCCAGCAGCCAAGTGGCAGGAAGCACCCGAGATGAGCAGTTCTTC. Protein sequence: CASSQVAGSTRDEQFF.

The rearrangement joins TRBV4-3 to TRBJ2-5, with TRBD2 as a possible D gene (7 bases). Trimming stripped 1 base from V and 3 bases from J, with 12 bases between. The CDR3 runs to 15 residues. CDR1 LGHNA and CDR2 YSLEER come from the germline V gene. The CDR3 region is CASSQAGDYEETQYF. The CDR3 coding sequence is TGCGCCAGCAGCCAAGCAGGGGACTATGAAGAGACCCAGTACTTC.

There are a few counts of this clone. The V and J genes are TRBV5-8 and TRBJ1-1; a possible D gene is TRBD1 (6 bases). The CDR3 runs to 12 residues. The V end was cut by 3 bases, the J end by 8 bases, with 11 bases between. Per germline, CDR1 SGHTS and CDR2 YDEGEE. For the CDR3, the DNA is TGTGCCAGCAGCTGGGGGCTGGGGGAAGCTTTCTTT. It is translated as CASSWGLGEAFF.

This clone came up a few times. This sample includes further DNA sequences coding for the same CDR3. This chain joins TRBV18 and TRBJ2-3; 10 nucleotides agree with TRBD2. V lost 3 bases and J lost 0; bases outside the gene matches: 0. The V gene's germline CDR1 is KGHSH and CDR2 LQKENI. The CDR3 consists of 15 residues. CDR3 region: CASSPSGGSTDTQYF. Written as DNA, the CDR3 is TGTGCCAGCTCACCTAGCGGGGGGAGCACAGATACGCAGTATTTT.

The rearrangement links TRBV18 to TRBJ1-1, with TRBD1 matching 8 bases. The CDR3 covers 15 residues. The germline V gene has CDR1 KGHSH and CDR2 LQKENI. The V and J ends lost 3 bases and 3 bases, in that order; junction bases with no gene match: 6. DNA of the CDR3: TGTGCCAGCTCACCGATGACAGGGGCGCACACTGAAGCTTTCTTT. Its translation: CASSPMTGAHTEAFF. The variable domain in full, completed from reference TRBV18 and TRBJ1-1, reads NAGVMQNPRHLVRRRGQEARLRCSPMKGHSHVYWYRQLPEEGLKFMVYLQKENIIDESGMPKERFSAEFPKEGPSILRIQQVVRGDSAAYFCASSPMTGAHTEAFFGQGTRLTVV.

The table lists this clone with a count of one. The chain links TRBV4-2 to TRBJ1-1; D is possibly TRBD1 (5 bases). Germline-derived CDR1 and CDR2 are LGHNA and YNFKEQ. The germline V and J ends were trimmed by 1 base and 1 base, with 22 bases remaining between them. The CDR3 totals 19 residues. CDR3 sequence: CASSQGTWNLRQKNTEAFF. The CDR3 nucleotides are TGTGCCAGCAGCCAAGGCACCTGGAACCTGAGACAGAAGAACACTGAAGCTTTCTTT.

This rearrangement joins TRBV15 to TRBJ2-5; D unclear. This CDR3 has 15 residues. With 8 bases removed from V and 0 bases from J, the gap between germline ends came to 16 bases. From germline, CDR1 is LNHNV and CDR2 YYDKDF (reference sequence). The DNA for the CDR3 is TGTGCCACCTCAACCCCCGAGTGGTACCAAGAGACCCAGTACTTC. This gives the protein CATSTPEWYQETQYF. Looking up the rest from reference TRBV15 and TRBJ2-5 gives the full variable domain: DAMVIQNPRYQVTQFGKPVTLSCSQTLNHNVMYWYQQKSSQAPKLLFHYYDKDFNNEADTPDNFQSRRPNTSFCFLDIRSPGLGDTAMYLCATSTPEWYQETQYFGPGTRLLVL.

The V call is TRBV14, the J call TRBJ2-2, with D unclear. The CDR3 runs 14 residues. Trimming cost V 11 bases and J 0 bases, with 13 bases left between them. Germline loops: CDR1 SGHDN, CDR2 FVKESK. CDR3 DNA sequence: TGTGCCTCCCGCCCGTCGGCGAACACCGGGGAGCTGTTTTTT. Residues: CASRPSANTGELFF.

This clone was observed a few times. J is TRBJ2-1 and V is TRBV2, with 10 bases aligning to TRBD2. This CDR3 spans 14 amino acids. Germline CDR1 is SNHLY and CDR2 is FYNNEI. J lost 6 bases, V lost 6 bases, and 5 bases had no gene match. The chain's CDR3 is CASSGLAASNEQFF. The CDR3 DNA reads TGTGCCAGCAGCGGACTAGCGGCTTCCAATGAGCAGTTCTTC.

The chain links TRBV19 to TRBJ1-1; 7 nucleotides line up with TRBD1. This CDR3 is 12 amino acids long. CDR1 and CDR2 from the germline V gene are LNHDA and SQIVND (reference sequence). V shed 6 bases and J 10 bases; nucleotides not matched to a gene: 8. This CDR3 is CASSMTGKGAFF. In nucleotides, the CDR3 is TGTGCCAGTAGCATGACAGGGAAGGGAGCTTTCTTT.

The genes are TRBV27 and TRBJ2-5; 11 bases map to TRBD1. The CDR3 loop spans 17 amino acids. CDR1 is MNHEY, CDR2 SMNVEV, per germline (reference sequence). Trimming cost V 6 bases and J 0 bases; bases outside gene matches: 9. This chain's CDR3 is CASSPRGQGDYQETQYF. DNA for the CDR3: TGTGCCAGCAGCCCAAGGGGACAGGGGGACTACCAAGAGACCCAGTACTTC.

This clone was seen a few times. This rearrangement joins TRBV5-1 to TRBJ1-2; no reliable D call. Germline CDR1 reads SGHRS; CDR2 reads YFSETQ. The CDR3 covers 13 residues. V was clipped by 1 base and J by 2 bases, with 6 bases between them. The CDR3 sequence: CASSLSRNYGYTF. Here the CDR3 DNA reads TGCGCCAGCAGCTTGAGCCGGAACTATGGCTACACCTTC.

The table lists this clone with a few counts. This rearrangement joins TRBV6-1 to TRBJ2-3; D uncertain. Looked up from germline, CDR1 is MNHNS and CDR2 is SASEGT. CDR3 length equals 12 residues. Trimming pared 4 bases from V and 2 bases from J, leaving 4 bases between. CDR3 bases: TGTGCCAGCAGTGGAGTCACAGATACGCAGTATTTT. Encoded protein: CASSGVTDTQYF.

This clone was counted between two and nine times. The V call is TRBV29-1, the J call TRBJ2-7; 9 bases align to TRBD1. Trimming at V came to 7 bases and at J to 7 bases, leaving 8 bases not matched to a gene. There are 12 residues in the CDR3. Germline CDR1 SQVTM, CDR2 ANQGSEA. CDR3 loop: CSGGTGLREQYF. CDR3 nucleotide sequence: TGCAGCGGAGGGACAGGGCTACGAGAGCAGTACTTC.

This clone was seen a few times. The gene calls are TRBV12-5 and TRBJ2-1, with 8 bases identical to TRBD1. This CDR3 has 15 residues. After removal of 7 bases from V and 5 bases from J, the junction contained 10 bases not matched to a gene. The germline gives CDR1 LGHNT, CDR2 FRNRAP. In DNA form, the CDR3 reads TGTGCTAGTGTTACGACAGGGGAATTCGACAATGAGCAGTTCTTC. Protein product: CASVTTGEFDNEQFF.

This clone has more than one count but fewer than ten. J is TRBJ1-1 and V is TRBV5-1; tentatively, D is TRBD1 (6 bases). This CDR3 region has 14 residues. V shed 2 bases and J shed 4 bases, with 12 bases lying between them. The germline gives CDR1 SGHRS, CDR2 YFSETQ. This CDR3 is CASSLTTGFTEAFF. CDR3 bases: TGCGCCAGCAGCTTAACTACAGGGTTCACTGAAGCTTTCTTT.

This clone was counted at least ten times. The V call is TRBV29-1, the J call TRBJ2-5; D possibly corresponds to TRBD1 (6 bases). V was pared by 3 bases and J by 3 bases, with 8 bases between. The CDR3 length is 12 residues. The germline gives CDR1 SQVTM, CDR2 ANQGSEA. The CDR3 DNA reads TGCAGCGTTGATCCAGGGGAAGAGACCCAGTACTTC. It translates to CSVDPGEETQYF.

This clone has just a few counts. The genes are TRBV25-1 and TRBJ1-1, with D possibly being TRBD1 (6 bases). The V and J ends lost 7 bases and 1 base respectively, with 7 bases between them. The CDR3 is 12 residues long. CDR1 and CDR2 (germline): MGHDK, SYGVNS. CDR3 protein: CASIGGNTEAFF. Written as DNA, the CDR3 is TGTGCCAGCATAGGGGGGAACACTGAAGCTTTCTTT.

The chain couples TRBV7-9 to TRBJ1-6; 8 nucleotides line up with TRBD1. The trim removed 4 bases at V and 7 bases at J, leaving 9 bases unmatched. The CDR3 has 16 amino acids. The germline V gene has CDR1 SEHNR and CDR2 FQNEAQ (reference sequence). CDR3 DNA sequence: TGTGCCAGCAGCTCCCCAGGGGGCGGAGGGAATTCACCCCTCCACTTT. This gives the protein CASSSPGGGGNSPLHF.

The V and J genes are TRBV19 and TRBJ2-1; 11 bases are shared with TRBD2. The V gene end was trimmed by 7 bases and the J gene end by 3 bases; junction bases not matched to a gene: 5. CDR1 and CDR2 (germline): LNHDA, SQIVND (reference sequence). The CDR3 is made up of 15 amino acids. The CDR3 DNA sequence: TGTGCCAGTACCTCACTAGCGGGGGTCTACAATGAGCAGTTCTTC. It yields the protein CASTSLAGVYNEQFF.

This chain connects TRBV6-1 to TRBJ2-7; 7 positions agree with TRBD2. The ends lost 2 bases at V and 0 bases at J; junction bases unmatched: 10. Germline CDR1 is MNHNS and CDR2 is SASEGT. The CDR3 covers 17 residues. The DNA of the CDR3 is TGTGCCAGCAGTGAATGGGGCGGGCTAGCGGACTCCTACGAGCAGTACTTC. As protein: CASSEWGGLADSYEQYF.

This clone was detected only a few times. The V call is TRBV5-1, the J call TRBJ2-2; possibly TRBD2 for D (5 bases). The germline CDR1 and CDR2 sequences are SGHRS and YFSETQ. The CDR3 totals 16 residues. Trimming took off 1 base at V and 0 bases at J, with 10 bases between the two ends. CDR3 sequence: CASSLQLASNTGELFF. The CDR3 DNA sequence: TGCGCCAGCAGCTTGCAGCTAGCTTCGAACACCGGGGAGCTGTTTTTT.

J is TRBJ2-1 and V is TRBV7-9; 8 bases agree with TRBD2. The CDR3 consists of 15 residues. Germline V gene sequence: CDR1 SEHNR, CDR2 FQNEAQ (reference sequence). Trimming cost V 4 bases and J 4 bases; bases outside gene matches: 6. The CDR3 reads CASSWRAGAYNEQFF. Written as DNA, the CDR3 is TGTGCCAGCAGCTGGAGAGCGGGGGCATACAATGAGCAGTTCTTC.

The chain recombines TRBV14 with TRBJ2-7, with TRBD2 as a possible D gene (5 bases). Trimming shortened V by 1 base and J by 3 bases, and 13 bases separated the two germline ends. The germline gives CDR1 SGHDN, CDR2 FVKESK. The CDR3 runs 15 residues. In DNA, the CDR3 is TGTGCCAGCAGCCAAGGTCCTTCAGACTACTACGAGCAGTACTTC. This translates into CASSQGPSDYYEQYF.

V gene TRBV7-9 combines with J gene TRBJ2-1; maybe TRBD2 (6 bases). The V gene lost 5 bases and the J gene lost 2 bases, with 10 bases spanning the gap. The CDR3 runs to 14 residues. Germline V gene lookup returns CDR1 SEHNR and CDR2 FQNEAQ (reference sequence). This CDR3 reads CASSTGSPYNEQFF. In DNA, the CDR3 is TGTGCCAGCAGCACCGGGAGCCCCTACAATGAGCAGTTCTTC.

The CDR3 bases are TGTGCCAGTGGCGTGGGACAGCAACGGTATGGCTACACCTTC. Translating it yields CASGVGQQRYGYTF. The rearrangement links TRBV6-1 to TRBJ1-2, with TRBD1 matching over 7 bases. The CDR3 is 14 residues long. CDR1 and CDR2 (germline): MNHNS, SASEGT. The junction had 12 bases not matched to a gene; V was cut back by 9 bases and J by 5 bases.

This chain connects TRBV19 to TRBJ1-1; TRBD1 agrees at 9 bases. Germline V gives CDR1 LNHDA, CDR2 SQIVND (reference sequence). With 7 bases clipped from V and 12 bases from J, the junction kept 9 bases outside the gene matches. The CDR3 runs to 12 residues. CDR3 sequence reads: CASTAGTGRTFF. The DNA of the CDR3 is TGTGCCAGTACGGCCGGGACAGGGAGGACTTTCTTT.

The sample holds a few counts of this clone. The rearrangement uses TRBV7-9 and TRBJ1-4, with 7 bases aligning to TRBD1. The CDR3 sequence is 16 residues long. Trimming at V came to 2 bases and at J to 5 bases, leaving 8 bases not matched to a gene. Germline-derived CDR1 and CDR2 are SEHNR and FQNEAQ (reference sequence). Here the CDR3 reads CASSLSRDRSNEKLFF. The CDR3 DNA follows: TGTGCCAGCAGCTTAAGTCGGGACAGATCAAATGAAAAACTGTTTTTT.

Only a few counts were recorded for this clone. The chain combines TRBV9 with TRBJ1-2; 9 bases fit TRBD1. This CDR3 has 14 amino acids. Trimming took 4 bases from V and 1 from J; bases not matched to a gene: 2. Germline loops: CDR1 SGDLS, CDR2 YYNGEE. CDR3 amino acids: CASSLGQGNYGYTF. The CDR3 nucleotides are TGTGCCAGCAGCCTGGGACAGGGTAACTATGGCTACACCTTC.

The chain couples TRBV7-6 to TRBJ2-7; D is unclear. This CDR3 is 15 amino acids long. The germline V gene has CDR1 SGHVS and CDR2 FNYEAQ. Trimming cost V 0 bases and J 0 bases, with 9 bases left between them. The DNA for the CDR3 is TGTGCCAGCAGCTTAGCCCCAGACACCTCCTACGAGCAGTACTTC. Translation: CASSLAPDTSYEQYF.